This T cell receptor (beta chain) was captured in a study of blood T cell repertoires in COVID-19. Study background: Whether acute or convalescent, the COVID-19 samples came from the United States, Italy and Spain. In each case, the material was cDNA or gDNA derived from T cells, B-cell-depleted T cells, or PBMCs.

The CDR3 contains 14 residues. Germline lookup yields CDR1 SGHTA and CDR2 FQGNSA. V gave up 1 base and J gave up 2 bases, with 8 bases separating them. Per the original methods: Estimates of nucleated cell counts were drawn from the amplification of reference gene primers. Here immunoSEQ multiplex PCR was the method, and the copy in TCRdb shows in-frame clones only, minus some. D and trimming were read from the DNA, whereas the V and J calls and clone size are those reported in that table. The sample includes tens of thousands of clones, roughly 93% of them seen just once. What was sequenced was peripheral blood. This chain connects TRBV7-2 to TRBJ1-2; possible D gene TRBD1, 5 bases. The source is a human donor in a cohort sampled during active COVID-19. The DNA for the CDR3 is TGTGCCAGCAGCTTAGGGGAGGGGAACTATGGCTACACCTTC. This sequence encodes CASSLGEGNYGYTF.